Shown below are 12 T cell receptor beta chains from a single sample sequenced in a study of blood T cell repertoires in COVID-19. Repertoires were generated with immunoSEQ multiplex PCR, while TCRdb's copy carries only in-frame clones and drops some. The data contain under 250,000 clones, more than 75% of them singletons. The sample was peripheral blood. The receptors originated from a woman between 65 and 79 years old with COVID-19, enrolled during active disease.

This clone was counted once. The genes are TRBV28 and TRBJ1-5, with TRBD1 as a possible D gene (5 bases). The CDR3 is 16 amino acids. The V end lost 5 bases, the J end lost 2 bases, and 16 bases lay between the germline ends. Per the germline V gene, CDR1 is MDHEN and CDR2 is SYDVKM. The CDR3 loop is CASSPLGLTRNQPQHF. CDR3 DNA sequence: TGTGCCAGCAGTCCTTTGGGGCTAACTCGCAATCAGCCCCAGCATTTT.

The chain has TRBV18 and TRBJ2-2, with TRBD2 matching 10 bases. Germline CDR1 KGHSH, CDR2 LQKENI. Losses at the gene ends were 3 bases for V and 6 bases for J; bases not matched to a gene: 7. There are 16 residues in the CDR3. CDR3 DNA sequence: TGTGCCAGCTCACCCCCGAGCGGGAGGGCCGCCGGGGAGCTGTTTTTT. It encodes CASSPPSGRAAGELFF. The full variable domain, completed using reference TRBV18 and TRBJ2-2, is NAGVMQNPRHLVRRRGQEARLRCSPMKGHSHVYWYRQLPEEGLKFMVYLQKENIIDESGMPKERFSAEFPKEGPSILRIQQVVRGDSAAYFCASSPPSGRAAGELFFGEGSRLTVL.

This chain links TRBV2 with TRBJ1-1; no firm D call. CDR1 and CDR2 (germline): SNHLY, FYNNEI. The CDR3 has 13 residues. Trimming removed 4 bases at V and 6 bases at J, with 12 bases between. The CDR3 sequence: CASSVVVLAEAFF. The CDR3, as DNA: TGTGCCAGCAGTGTAGTAGTGCTGGCTGAAGCTTTCTTT.

The chain links TRBV6-5 to TRBJ1-2; no clear D gene. V dropped 6 bases and J dropped 7 bases, with 18 bases sitting between them. CDR1 MNHEY and CDR2 SVGAGI come from the germline V gene. The CDR3 runs to 14 residues. Here the CDR3 reads CASRTGGQSFGYTF. CDR3 coding DNA: TGTGCCAGCAGAACGGGCGGGCAGAGCTTTGGCTACACCTTC.

The chain recombines TRBV5-1 with TRBJ2-5, with D unresolved. The germline CDR1 and CDR2 sequences are SGHRS and YFSETQ. With 4 bases removed from V and 2 bases from J, the gap between germline ends came to 12 bases. CDR3 size: 14 residues. CDR3 sequence (DNA): TGCGCCAGCAGCCCTGATGGGCCTCAAGAGACCCAGTACTTC. Translation gives CASSPDGPQETQYF. The full variable domain, in which reference TRBV5-1 and TRBJ2-5 provide the parts outside the CDR3, is KAGVTQTPRYLIKTRGQQVTLSCSPISGHRSVSWYQQTPGQGLQFLFEYFSETQRNKGNFPGRFSGRQFSNSRSEMNVSTLELGDSALYLCASSPDGPQETQYFGPGTRLLVL.

The table lists this clone with a count of one. The chain carries TRBV28 and TRBJ2-1; 12 bases are shared with TRBD2. This CDR3 comprises 16 residues. Germline values: CDR1 MDHEN, CDR2 SYDVKM. V lost 6 bases, J lost 0 bases, and 3 bases stayed unmatched. The CDR3 region has the DNA TGTGCCAGCAGCTTGACTAGCGGGAGCTCCTACAATGAGCAGTTCTTC. It is translated as CASSLTSGSSYNEQFF. Full variable domain (outside the CDR3, taken from reference TRBV28 and TRBJ2-1): DVKVTQSSRYLVKRTGEKVFLECVQDMDHENMFWYRQDPGLGLRLIYFSYDVKMKEKGDIPEGYSVSREKKERFSLILESASTNQTSMYLCASSLTSGSSYNEQFFGPGTRLTVL.

This clone turned up a few times. The gene calls are TRBV28 and TRBJ1-1; no definite D call. Trimming stripped 7 bases from V and 7 bases from J, with 13 bases between. Germline-derived CDR1 and CDR2 are MDHEN and SYDVKM. This CDR3 spans 12 amino acids. The DNA of the CDR3 is TGTGCCAGCACCCAAAGGAGGGTTGAAGCTTTCTTT. Its translation: CASTQRRVEAFF.

The chain combines TRBV29-1 with TRBJ2-2; the match to TRBD2 covers 15 bases. This CDR3 is built from 17 residues. V was clipped by 4 bases and J by 4 bases; unmatched bases: 7. Per the germline V gene, CDR1 is SQVTM and CDR2 is ANQGSEA. The CDR3 bases are TGCAGCGTTGGAGGACTAGCGGGAGGGCCGGTCACCGGGGAGCTGTTTTTT. Its protein product is CSVGGLAGGPVTGELFF.

There are many counts of this clone. The CDR3, as DNA: TGTGCCAGTAGTATTGACAGGGGTAGGGATTCACCCCTCCACTTT. Translation: CASSIDRGRDSPLHF. The chain couples TRBV19 to TRBJ1-6, with 8 nucleotides matching TRBD1. Germline V gene data show CDR1 as LNHDA and CDR2 as SQIVND (reference sequence). There are 15 residues in the CDR3. Trimming took 3 bases from V and 8 from J; bases not matched to a gene: 6.

This clone was seen a few times. The chain joins TRBV5-1 to TRBJ2-7; 10 nucleotides agree with TRBD1. Germline values: CDR1 SGHRS, CDR2 YFSETQ. V dropped 2 bases and J dropped 9; count of bases not matched to a gene: 8. This CDR3 spans 14 amino acids. CDR3 protein: CASSFGTGDGAQYF. The CDR3 nucleotides read TGCGCCAGCAGCTTCGGGACAGGGGACGGGGCGCAGTACTTC.

The chain combines TRBV19 with TRBJ1-5, with 7 bases that match TRBD1. CDR1 and CDR2 from the germline V gene are LNHDA and SQIVND (reference sequence). V shed 5 bases, J shed 4 bases, and the junction held 5 bases outside the gene matches. The CDR3 sequence is 14 residues long. The DNA for the CDR3 is TGTGCCAGTAGTGACAGGGTAGAAAATCAGCCCCAGCATTTT. Encoded protein: CASSDRVENQPQHF.

CDR3 coding DNA: TGTGCCAGCAAGGACACCCTTAGCTCTGGAAACACCATATATTTT. Its translation: CASKDTLSSGNTIYF. V and J are TRBV18 and TRBJ1-3, with D perhaps matching TRBD1 (5 bases). Germline values: CDR1 KGHSH, CDR2 LQKENI. V was cut by 8 bases and J by 0 bases, with 14 bases left in between. CDR3 length equals 15 residues.